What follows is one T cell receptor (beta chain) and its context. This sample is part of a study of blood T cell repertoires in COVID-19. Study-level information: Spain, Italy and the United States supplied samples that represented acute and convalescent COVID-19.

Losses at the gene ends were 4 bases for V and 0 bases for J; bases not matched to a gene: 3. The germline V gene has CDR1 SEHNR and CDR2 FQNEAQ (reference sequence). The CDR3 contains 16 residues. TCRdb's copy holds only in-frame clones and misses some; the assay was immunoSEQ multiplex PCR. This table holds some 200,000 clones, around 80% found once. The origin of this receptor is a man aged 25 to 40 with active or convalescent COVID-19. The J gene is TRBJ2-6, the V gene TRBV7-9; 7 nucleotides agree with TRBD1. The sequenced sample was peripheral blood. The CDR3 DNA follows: TGTGCCAGCAGCTGGCGACAGGGCTCTGGGGCCAACGTCCTGACTTTC. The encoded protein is CASSWRQGSGANVLTF. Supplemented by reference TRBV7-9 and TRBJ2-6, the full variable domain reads DTGVSQNPRHKITKRGQNVTFRCDPISEHNRLYWYRQTLGQGPEFLTYFQNEAQLEKSRLLSDRFSAERPKGSFSTLEIQRTEQGDSAMYLCASSWRQGSGANVLTFGAGSRLTVL.